The 28 T cell receptor beta chains below all came from one sample that was sequenced in a study of blood T cell repertoires in COVID-19. The method was immunoSEQ multiplex PCR; TCRdb's version includes in-frame clones alone and lacks a portion of them. Altogether roughly 100,000 clones are present, 84% being singletons, with the ten largest covering around a quarter. The sequencing input was peripheral blood. Receptor source: a man in his sixties with acute or convalescent COVID-19.

In this sample, this clone turned up once. V is TRBV6-2 or TRBV6-3 and J is TRBJ1-2; D uncertain. The CDR3 covers 14 residues. V was pared by 0 bases and J by 4 bases, with 9 bases between. The germline gives CDR1 MNHEY, CDR2 SVGEGT. CDR3 loop: CASSYSRGIYGYTF. CDR3 in DNA: TGTGCCAGCAGTTACTCAAGAGGAATCTATGGCTACACCTTC.

The chain couples TRBV28 to TRBJ2-7, with D possibly matching TRBD2 (5 bases). Trimming removed 0 bases at V and 6 bases at J, with 12 bases between. Germline lookup yields CDR1 MDHEN and CDR2 SYDVKM. The CDR3 is 14 amino acids. The CDR3 here is CASSLWLAPTEQYF. The CDR3 DNA sequence: TGTGCCAGCAGTTTATGGCTAGCCCCAACCGAGCAGTACTTC.

This clone has more than one count but fewer than ten. This chain connects TRBV5-1 to TRBJ1-1, with 11 bases aligning to TRBD1. Losses at the gene ends were 3 bases for V and 6 bases for J; bases not matched to a gene: 7. CDR3 length: 15 amino acids. CDR1 is SGHRS, CDR2 YFSETQ, per germline. CDR3 sequence: CASSSGTGGLAEAFF. CDR3 nucleotide sequence: TGCGCCAGCAGCTCCGGGACAGGGGGTTTAGCTGAAGCTTTCTTT.

Regarding this clone: The germline gene is not matched at one end of the junction; a read error may be the cause. The chain recombines TRBV7-7 with TRBJ2-2; 7 bases map to TRBD1. Germline-derived CDR1 and CDR2 are SSHAT and FNYEAQ (reference sequence). The length of the CDR3 is 16 residues. The CDR3 loop is CASSLVGTANTGELFF. The CDR3 nucleotides are TGTGCTAGCAGCTTAGTGGGGACAGCGAACACCGGGGAGCTGTTTTTT.

This chain uses TRBV6-2 or TRBV6-3 with TRBJ1-1; D ambiguous. The CDR3 loop spans 12 amino acids. V lost 0 bases to trimming and J lost 4 bases, with 3 bases between them. Germline values: CDR1 MNHEY, CDR2 SVGEGT. Written as DNA, the CDR3 is TGTGCCAGCAGTTACTCGGCCACTGAAGCTTTCTTT. This sequence encodes CASSYSATEAFF.

This clone is classed as medium-sized. The chain couples TRBV19 to TRBJ2-7; TRBD2 matches 7 bases. Germline loops: CDR1 LNHDA, CDR2 SQIVND (reference sequence). Germline trimming cut 4 bases from V and 2 bases from J; bases unmatched to any gene: 8. The CDR3 length is 15 residues. This CDR3 reads CASSNSAGAAYEQYF. CDR3 sequence (DNA): TGTGCCAGTAGTAACTCGGCGGGAGCAGCCTACGAGCAGTACTTC.

The chain employs TRBV6-5 and TRBJ2-7; 7 nucleotides agree with TRBD2. CDR3 length: 14 amino acids. V trimming: 6 bases; J trimming: 0 bases; junction bases outside the gene matches: 5. Germline V gives CDR1 MNHEY, CDR2 SVGAGI. The CDR3 DNA follows: TGTGCCAGCAGGCTAGCGGAGGTCTCCTACGAGCAGTACTTC. It yields the protein CASRLAEVSYEQYF.

The chain is built from TRBV5-8 and TRBJ1-2; no clear D gene. Germline V gives CDR1 SGHTS, CDR2 YDEGEE. CDR3 length: 12 amino acids. Trimming removed 4 bases from V and 4 bases from J, with 8 bases in between. CDR3 bases: TGTGCCAGCAGCCTCTCAGGCTATGGCTACACCTTC. Its translation is CASSLSGYGYTF.

V is TRBV5-1 and J is TRBJ2-1; 10 nucleotides agree with TRBD2. The germline V gene has CDR1 SGHRS and CDR2 YFSETQ. V was clipped by 0 bases and J by 6 bases; unmatched bases: 3. The CDR3 is 15 amino acids. CDR3 amino acids: CASSLGVAGGNEQFF. The CDR3 nucleotides read TGCGCCAGCAGCTTGGGGGTAGCGGGAGGCAATGAGCAGTTCTTC.

This chain uses TRBV7-8 with TRBJ2-5, with D tentatively TRBD2 (7 bases). Germline-derived CDR1 and CDR2 are SGHVS and FQNEAQ. The CDR3 spans 13 residues. Trimming took 5 bases from V and 3 from J, leaving 10 bases between them. The CDR3 DNA follows: TGTGCCAGCAGCAGAGGGGGGGAAGAGACCCAGTACTTC. This sequence encodes CASSRGGEETQYF.

This clone was seen many times. CDR3 residues: CASSDDSYEQYF. The CDR3 DNA sequence: TGTGCCAGCAGTGACGACAGCTACGAGCAGTACTTC. The chain employs TRBV27 and TRBJ2-7; the D gene is possibly TRBD1 (5 bases). Trimming stripped 5 bases from V and 3 bases from J, with 8 bases between. This CDR3 contains 12 residues. Germline-derived CDR1 and CDR2 are MNHEY and SMNVEV (reference sequence).

This clone was seen only a few times. The chain joins TRBV19 to TRBJ2-6, with a possible D match to TRBD1 (6 bases). With 4 bases removed from V and 0 bases from J, the gap between germline ends came to 19 bases. The V gene's germline CDR1 is LNHDA and CDR2 SQIVND (reference sequence). The CDR3 length is 19 residues. CDR3 loop: CASSKRLRQASSGANVLTF. The CDR3 nucleotides are TGTGCCAGTAGTAAAAGGTTGAGACAGGCGAGCTCTGGGGCCAACGTCCTGACTTTC.

This clone has only one observation. The rearrangement joins TRBV5-4 to TRBJ2-3; 9 nucleotides line up with TRBD2. J gave up 1 base and V 0 bases, and 3 bases lay outside the gene matches. The CDR3 contains 16 residues. Germline CDR1 SGHNT, CDR2 YYREEE (reference sequence). CDR3 DNA sequence: TGTGCCAGCAGCTTGGGAGGCGGGAGGGGCACAGATACGCAGTATTTT. This translates into CASSLGGGRGTDTQYF.

The chain couples TRBV6-6 to TRBJ1-2; 7 bases are a match to TRBD1. Germline assignment: CDR1 MNHNY and CDR2 SVGAGI (reference sequence). The ends lost 5 bases at V and 4 bases at J; junction bases unmatched: 7. The CDR3 has 14 residues. Here the CDR3 reads CASSITSGGYGYTF. CDR3 coding DNA: TGTGCCAGCAGTATAACTTCAGGGGGCTATGGCTACACCTTC.

The chain links TRBV7-2 to TRBJ1-4; 8 bases map to TRBD1. Per germline, CDR1 SGHTA and CDR2 FQGNSA. The CDR3 consists of 15 residues. The V and J ends lost 5 bases and 8 bases, in that order; junction bases with no gene match: 10. Here the CDR3 reads CASSRGWRTGEKLFF. In nucleotides, the CDR3 is TGTGCCAGCAGCCGGGGGTGGCGGACAGGGGAAAAACTGTTTTTT.

Worth noting for this clone: The same CDR3 can be traced to other DNA sequences in this sample. The chain couples TRBV19 to TRBJ1-1, with D unresolved. In germline, CDR1 is LNHDA, CDR2 SQIVND (reference sequence). Trimming cost V 1 base and J 4 bases, with 7 bases left between them. The CDR3 covers 13 residues. CDR3 bases: TGTGCCAGTAGTATAGCAGGTGGCACTGAAGCTTTCTTT. The encoded protein is CASSIAGGTEAFF.

As for this clone: Within the sample, other DNA sequences also encode this same CDR3. This chain uses TRBV11-2 with TRBJ2-6, with TRBD1 identical over 9 bases. Per the germline V gene, CDR1 is SGHAT and CDR2 is FQNNGV. Losses at the gene ends were 8 bases for V and 4 bases for J; bases not matched to a gene: 9. This CDR3 has 16 residues. The CDR3 here is CASRDRANSGANVLTF. The CDR3 nucleotides are TGTGCCAGCCGGGACAGGGCCAATTCCGGGGCCAACGTCCTGACTTTC.

The chain uses TRBV4-1 and TRBJ1-2; no firm D call. Germline assignment: CDR1 MGHRA and CDR2 YSYEKL. This CDR3 spans 14 amino acids. The ends were cut back, 1 base at V and 4 bases at J, with 10 bases in the middle. CDR3 DNA: TGCGCCAGCAGCCAAGGAACAAGAATCTATGGCTACACCTTC. Translated: CASSQGTRIYGYTF.

The J gene is TRBJ2-1, the V gene TRBV14, with a tentative D call TRBD2 (5 bases). The CDR3 has 16 amino acids. The ends were cut back, 0 bases at V and 5 bases at J, with 14 bases in the middle. The germline gives CDR1 SGHDN, CDR2 FVKESK. The CDR3 nucleotides are TGTGCCAGCAGCCAAGATGTGAGGAGGACTGACAATGAGCAGTTCTTC. It translates to CASSQDVRRTDNEQFF.

The chain carries TRBV5-1 and TRBJ2-2; D is possibly TRBD2 (6 bases). The CDR3 covers 13 residues. Looked up from germline, CDR1 is SGHRS and CDR2 is YFSETQ. Trimming took off 3 bases at V and 6 bases at J, with 9 bases between the two ends. The DNA for the CDR3 is TGCGCCAGCAGCTCGGGACTGGCCGGGGAGCTGTTTTTT. Translation gives CASSSGLAGELFF. Together with reference TRBV5-1 and TRBJ2-2, the CDR3 gives the full variable domain: KAGVTQTPRYLIKTRGQQVTLSCSPISGHRSVSWYQQTPGQGLQFLFEYFSETQRNKGNFPGRFSGRQFSNSRSEMNVSTLELGDSALYLCASSSGLAGELFFGEGSRLTVL.

The chain joins TRBV5-4 to TRBJ2-5; 8 bases match TRBD1. With 1 base clipped from V and 3 bases from J, the junction kept 5 bases outside the gene matches. The germline CDR1 and CDR2 sequences are SGHNT and YYREEE (reference sequence). The CDR3 is 15 residues long. CDR3 sequence reads: CASSLNRDRKETQYF. The CDR3 nucleotides are TGTGCCAGCAGCTTGAACCGGGACAGGAAAGAGACCCAGTACTTC.

The chain carries TRBV5-1 and TRBJ2-5; possible D gene TRBD2, 6 bases. Trimming removed 1 base from V and 4 bases from J, with 14 bases in between. The CDR3 consists of 15 residues. Per the germline V gene, CDR1 is SGHRS and CDR2 is YFSETQ. CDR3 loop: CASSLFASAAETQYF. In DNA form, the CDR3 reads TGCGCCAGCAGCTTGTTTGCTAGCGCGGCAGAGACCCAGTACTTC.

The chain employs TRBV4-2 and TRBJ2-7; D perhaps matches TRBD2 (6 bases). Trimming removed 3 bases at V and 0 bases at J, with 18 bases between. Germline assignment: CDR1 LGHNA and CDR2 YNFKEQ. This CDR3 contains 17 residues. CDR3 sequence reads: CASSQAGTSPFSYEQYF. As DNA, the CDR3 is TGTGCCAGCAGCCAGGCCGGGACTTCTCCTTTCTCCTACGAGCAGTACTTC.

The chain carries TRBV28 and TRBJ2-1; 13 bases align to TRBD2. Per the germline V gene, CDR1 is MDHEN and CDR2 is SYDVKM. The CDR3 totals 15 residues. The ends lost 5 bases at V and 9 bases at J; junction bases unmatched: 7. CDR3: CASSPGTSGIREQFF. The CDR3 DNA reads as TGTGCCAGCAGTCCCGGGACTAGCGGGATTCGTGAGCAGTTCTTC.

V is TRBV30 and J is TRBJ2-1; TRBD2 agrees at 8 bases. The CDR3 totals 15 residues. CDR1 is GTSNPN, CDR2 SVGIG, per germline (reference sequence). The junction had 6 bases not matched to a gene; V was cut back by 3 bases and J by 2 bases. CDR3 sequence (DNA): TGTGCCTGGAGCCTCCCGGGACTAGCCTACAATGAGCAGTTCTTC. Protein sequence: CAWSLPGLAYNEQFF. Together with reference TRBV30 and TRBJ2-1, the CDR3 gives the full variable domain: SQTIHQWPATLVQPVGSPLSLECTVEGTSNPNLYWYRQAAGRGLQLLFYSVGIGQISSEVPQNLSASRPQDRQFILSSKKLLLSDSGFYLCAWSLPGLAYNEQFFGPGTRLTVL.

V is TRBV28 and J is TRBJ1-5, with 10 bases fitting TRBD1. Germline V lookup: CDR1 MDHEN, CDR2 SYDVKM. Unmatched junction bases numbered 11, after V lost 5 bases and J lost 4 bases. This CDR3 is built from 17 residues. DNA for the CDR3: TGTGCCAGCAGTAACCCGGGACAGGGGTCCCAAAATCAGCCCCAGCATTTT. It yields the protein CASSNPGQGSQNQPQHF.

The chain combines TRBV5-1 with TRBJ2-6; 10 nucleotides line up with TRBD1. J was trimmed by 2 bases and V by 4 bases; bases with no gene match: 6. The CDR3 has 17 amino acids. Germline CDR1 reads SGHRS; CDR2 reads YFSETQ. The CDR3 nucleotides are TGCGCCAGCAGCATCCGGGACAGGGGTACTGGGGCCAACGTCCTGACTTTC. Translated, it gives CASSIRDRGTGANVLTF.

V gene TRBV5-1 combines with J gene TRBJ2-6; 8 bases align to TRBD1. J gave up 0 bases and V 6 bases, and 11 bases lay outside the gene matches. The CDR3 is 18 residues long. Germline CDR1 SGHRS, CDR2 YFSETQ. In DNA, the CDR3 is TGCGCCAGCAACCCGGGGACAGGATTCGGCTCTGGGGCCAACGTCCTGACTTTC. It specifies CASNPGTGFGSGANVLTF.